This T cell receptor (beta chain) is drawn from a study of cytomegalovirus exposure and HLA in healthy donors (dated by TCRdb to about 2017). Study-wide context: An earlier analysis of roughly 500 of the donors reported 250 to 300 Gb of sequence data and 117 million unique TCR beta sequences from about 179 million T cells. An early release covering 550 to 650 HLA-typed donors comprised approximately 290 gigabases of sequencing data and some 79 million unique TCR sequences. All discovery cohort repertoires had been generated using a single sequencing platform. In a later genetic analysis, genome-wide SNP genotypes for about three fifths of the 666 donors were used, and that subset was treated as a discovery cohort. Because of strong linkage in the cohort, roughly five DR-DQ haplotypes were treated as single units for association and clustering. The genetic ancestry cluster associated with self-reported Caucasian donors included 70% to 85% of the approximately 430 genotyped donors. Donor age, sex, ethnicity and CMV serostatus were collected together with the repertoire data. The number of typed donors differed by locus: roughly 620-640 for A, B, C, DRB1 and DQB1; approximately 530 for DQA1; approximately 600 for DPA1; and around 450 for DPB1. The later analysis used no new phenotypic data to find candidate immune exposures, relying instead on TCR beta sequences and their occurrence across donors. In addition to the first cohort of 666 subjects, a separate validation cohort of some 120 different subjects was used. In an earlier analysis of over 550 of the donors, high-throughput TCR beta sequencing was used to judge whether each TCR beta V gene segment behaved as functional or pseudogenic. To study patterns of TCR occurrence, a later analysis re-analyzed previously published TCR beta repertoires from around 670 donors and added high-resolution HLA genotyping. Among about 400 genotyped donors of the cohort, an average of around 250,000 unique TCR beta nucleotide sequences was sequenced per donor, of which 15% to 20% were non-productive. The study aimed to test whether cataloging public T cell receptors could reveal signatures of past pathogen exposure. To predict cytomegalovirus infection status, the study brought together high-throughput TCR immunosequencing, statistical association of individual TCRs with disease status, and machine learning. The study profiled the T cell repertoires of approximately 700 subjects by immunosequencing and related them to cytomegalovirus serostatus. HLA typing covered class I and class II loci at four-digit resolution. The investigation overall reported the following: Because HLA typing was missing for some donors at each locus, association tests included only the typed subset. According to a later genetic analysis, donors in an Asian-associated ancestry cluster had fewer N-insertions in productive TCRs than the approximately 700-donor mean. Some IMGT-functional V segments, including TRBV6-2 and TRBV6-3, could not be told apart with the 87-base-pair reads, so those segments were excluded. Only TCR beta chains were sequenced in this cohort, and the absence of alpha or paired-chain data limited detectable features. The classifier was reported to diagnose cytomegalovirus status with high specificity and sensitivity in both the original and validation cohorts. Specific HLA alleles were associated with roughly 17,000 TCR beta sequences at a false discovery rate of 0.05 in a later analysis. In a later analysis, TCR association rates were found to vary across HLA loci, with the most associated TCRs seen for DRB1 alleles and the fewest for HLA-C alleles. Strong co-occurrence of HLA alleles, especially DR and DQ, made assigning TCR associations to individual alleles difficult. Sequencing depth was assumed to be roughly uniform across donors in the presence/absence analyses, though that assumption may not hold. V-gene and J-gene trimming of TCR beta chains was associated with a missense DCLRE1C variant in a later genetic analysis, and the association was replicated in an independent cohort. Correlated functional status among segregating V segments might be attributable to linkage disequilibrium, but an unknown experimental factor could not be ruled out. Most CMV-associated TCR beta chains appeared to be HLA-restricted in a later analysis, and the HLA associations seemed to be driven largely by CMV exposure. For the cohort, immune exposure information was limited to CMV serostatus. The authors suggested that the approach could potentially be generalized to other disease states and immunological phenotypes. An earlier analysis of some 560 of the donors showed that most TCR beta V segments appeared in productive rearrangements either about 87% or about 30% of the time, which broadly matched IMGT annotations. Several of the top co-occurrence clusters appeared to be linked to parvovirus B19, influenza, CMV and Epstein-Barr virus, according to a later analysis. The earlier analysis of fewer than 750 of the donors excluded roughly 17 rarely observed V segments, including chromosome 9 orphons, because counts were too low. A further reported finding was that TCR beta sequences accurately predicted the HLA-A and HLA-B alleles for most subjects in the first cohort. A few of the identified cytomegalovirus-associated TCR beta chains were confirmed in vitro to be specific for cytomegalovirus antigens. In a later analysis, HLA-associated TCR beta chains showed more clonal expansion and lower generation probabilities than non-associated chains that were equally common. Most TCR sequences were observed very rarely across donors, whereas some public TCRs were present in many individuals. The study gave a list of about 150 TCR beta chains associated with cytomegalovirus. The sequencing pipeline was judged likely to have produced a cluster of highly shared sequence variants as a technical artifact.

V is reduced by 4 bases and J by 5 bases, leaving a spacing of 8 bases between them. The germline V gene (reference sequence) sets CDR1 to GTSNPN and CDR2 to SVGIG. The CDR3, from cysteine to phenylalanine, totals 11 residues. The CDR3 DNA has 33 bases and is translated from base 1. The cohort comprised several hundred healthy bone marrow donors. At the time of sampling, every cohort member was nominally healthy, though immune exposures that went unrecorded were likely present. The donor was CMV seropositive and was included in the group of approximately 310 seropositive cohort members. A peripheral blood sample was collected from each donor, and TCR beta sequencing was performed on peripheral blood mononuclear cells. The Qiagen DNeasy Blood Extraction Kit was used to extract genomic DNA from the blood cell samples. On this clone: The specificity of this receptor is unknown. No qualities accompany the bases; no much larger clone lies one base away.

The library was obtained by the immunoSEQ multiplex PCR assay. The multiplex PCR relied on a mix of 60 forward primers for TCR Vbeta segments and 13 reverse primers for TCR Jbeta segments. The CDR3 region of rearranged TCR beta genes was amplified from genomic DNA with a multiplex PCR assay. Amplified TCR beta libraries were sequenced as 87-base-pair reads on the Illumina HiSeq System. The authors' analysis ran thus. A later analysis counted 65 million to 90 million unique TCR beta chains across the 690 or so repertoires, and some 11 million of these chains were shared by at least two donors. A nearest-neighbor algorithm error-corrected the raw reads and collapsed the reads into unique sequences, merging closely related sequences to remove PCR and sequencing errors. V, D and J gene segments were assigned by aligning CDR3 sequences to IMGT reference sequences. For a sequence to be retained, at least a six-nucleotide match to both a V gene segment and a J gene segment was required. Rearrangements were classified as productive when the CDR3 lacked stop codons and remained in frame with V and J, and all other rearrangements were classified as non-productive. Following IMGT convention, CDR3 was defined as the stretch from the second conserved V-encoded cysteine to the conserved J-encoded phenylalanine. The earlier analysis of about 560 of the donors excluded any sequence lacking an unambiguous match to a single V gene segment. In an earlier analysis of some 590 of the donors, V segments were called functional above 56.7% productive rearrangements and were called segregating when the between-donor standard deviation exceeded 5%. To diagnose cytomegalovirus status from the catalog of TCR beta chain sequences, a statistical classification framework was built. In a later analysis, V and J genes were assigned by comparing TCR nucleotide sequences against IMGT/GENE-DB human TR gene sequences. The TCRdist pipeline was used in a later analysis to assign CDR3 sequences and most-parsimonious VDJ recombination scenarios. In a later analysis, each TCR beta chain was defined by its CDR3 amino acid sequence together with its V-gene family, and reads lacking a unique V-gene family were excluded. A later analysis removed 550 to 650 highly shared, low-generation-probability nucleotide sequences to deal with suspected cross-contamination and a sequencing artifact. A later analysis calculated a clonal expansion index for each public chain from normalized within-repertoire ranks of inferred template counts. In a later analysis, generation probabilities were computed using a VDJ recombination model fitted to out-of-frame rearrangements, and the results were checked against IGoR. A later analysis scored TCR-TCR, TCR-HLA and TCR-CMV co-occurrence with hypergeometric tests, applying a repertoire-size bias correction to TCR pairs. To estimate false discovery rates, a later analysis permuted the HLA or CMV assignments 20 times. In a later analysis, co-occurring TCRs were grouped using DBSCAN, and TCRdist sequence similarity was added for clustering within HLA-allele-positive subsets. For co-occurrence clustering, repertoires with fewer than 30,000 or more than 120,000 public chains were excluded, along with a handful of repertoires with anomalous nucleotide sharing. This is the immuneACCESS table as TCRdb keeps it, with only in-frame sequences that have V and J called. A part of the clones is gone; compared with another copy, unresolved V genes explain less than half, and the rest is unexplained. Clone size and V and J calls were adopted from that table, with D and trimming inferred from the DNA. The sample yields about 140,000 clones; around three quarters were counted once. The ten top clones hold 6.5% to 8% of the sample.

The origin of this receptor is a man aged 35 to 55 in good health and CMV-seropositive. Recombination linked TRBV30 to TRBJ1-2; TRBD1 could be the D gene, as 5 bases match. Sequenced sample: PBMCs. The CDR3 protein is CAWTTVYGYTF. The DNA sequence follows: TGTGCCTGGACGACAGTTTATGGCTACACCTTC.